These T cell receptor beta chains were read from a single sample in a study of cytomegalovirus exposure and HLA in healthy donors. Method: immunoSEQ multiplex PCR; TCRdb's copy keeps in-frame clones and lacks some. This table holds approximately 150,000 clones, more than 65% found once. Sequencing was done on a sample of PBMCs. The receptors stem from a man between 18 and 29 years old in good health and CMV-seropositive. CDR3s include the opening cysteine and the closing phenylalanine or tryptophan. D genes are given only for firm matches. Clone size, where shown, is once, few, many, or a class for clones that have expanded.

CDR3aa: CSVVPRGRYEQYF
CDR3nt: TGCAGCGTTGTCCCCAGGGGCCGGTACGAGCAGTACTTC
abundance: -
j_gene: TRBJ2-7
d_gene: -
v_gene: TRBV29-1

CDR3aa: CASSQEDRVNQPQHF
CDR3nt: TGCGCCAGCAGCCAAGAGGACAGAGTCAATCAGCCCCAGCATTTT
abundance: once
j_gene: TRBJ1-5
d_gene: -
v_gene: TRBV4-1

CDR3aa: CASRLSPPGQGAQEQYF
CDR3nt: TGTGCAAGTCGCTTATCACCCCCGGGACAGGGGGCACAGGAGCAGTACTTC
abundance: -
j_gene: TRBJ2-7
d_gene: -
v_gene: TRBV12-2

CDR3aa: CASSSPGYSGSFGKEQFF
CDR3nt: TGTGCCAGCAGCTCCCCTGGGTACAGCGGGAGTTTTGGGAAGGAGCAGTTCTTC
abundance: -
j_gene: TRBJ2-1
d_gene: TRBD2
v_gene: TRBV7-8

CDR3aa: CAANRVGFSEQFF
CDR3nt: TGTGCCGCGAACAGGGTGGGGTTTAGTGAGCAGTTCTTC
abundance: few
j_gene: TRBJ2-1
d_gene: -
v_gene: TRBV5-6

CDR3aa: CASSHRDILF
CDR3nt: TGTGCCAGCAGCCACCGGGACATCCTCTTC
abundance: once
j_gene: TRBJ1-2
d_gene: -
v_gene: TRBV7-9

CDR3aa: CASSLARADGGLFYEQYF
CDR3nt: TGTGCCAGCAGCTTGGCCCGCGCTGACGGGGGTCTGTTCTACGAGCAGTACTTC
abundance: -
j_gene: TRBJ2-7
d_gene: -
v_gene: TRBV5-8

CDR3aa: CASSGGNGDEQFF
CDR3nt: TGTGCCAGCAGTGGAGGGAACGGTGATGAGCAGTTCTTC
abundance: -
j_gene: TRBJ2-1
d_gene: -
v_gene: TRBV6-1

CDR3aa: CASFEETYTF
CDR3nt: TGTGCCAGCTTCGAGGAAACCTACACCTTC
abundance: -
j_gene: TRBJ1-2
d_gene: -
v_gene: TRBV6-5

CDR3aa: CASSDTRDRASGRSIYEQFF
CDR3nt: TGTGCCAGCAGTGATACCCGGGACAGGGCTAGCGGGAGATCAATTTATGAGCAGTTCTTC
abundance: -
j_gene: TRBJ2-1
d_gene: -
v_gene: TRBV28

CDR3aa: CASSIRRAGSDEQYF
CDR3nt: TGTGCCAGTAGTATCCGCAGGGCCGGGTCGGACGAGCAGTACTTC
abundance: once
j_gene: TRBJ2-7
d_gene: -
v_gene: TRBV19

CDR3aa: CASSSESINIEAFF
CDR3nt: TGTGCCAGCAGTTCGGAGTCCATTAACATTGAAGCTTTCTTT
abundance: -
j_gene: TRBJ1-1
d_gene: -
v_gene: TRBV28

CDR3aa: CASSTNRGSFYEQYF
CDR3nt: TGTGCCAGTAGTACTAACAGGGGGAGTTTCTACGAGCAGTACTTC
abundance: -
j_gene: TRBJ2-7
d_gene: TRBD1
v_gene: TRBV19

CDR3aa: CASSQGTGYNTEAFF
CDR3nt: TGTGCCAGCAGCCAGGGGACAGGATACAACACTGAAGCTTTCTTT
abundance: -
j_gene: TRBJ1-1
d_gene: TRBD1
v_gene: TRBV7-9

CDR3aa: CASSPRCRYYEQYF
CDR3nt: TGTGCCAGCAGCCCCAGGTGCAGGTACTACGAGCAGTACTTC
abundance: -
j_gene: TRBJ2-7
d_gene: -
v_gene: TRBV11-3

CDR3aa: CASSLIAGANYEQYF
CDR3nt: TGTGCCAGCAGCTTAATAGCAGGGGCGAACTACGAGCAGTACTTC
abundance: -
j_gene: TRBJ2-7
d_gene: -
v_gene: TRBV7-2

CDR3aa: CASSLGAKNEAFF
CDR3nt: TGTGCCAGCAGTTTAGGGGCCAAAAATGAAGCTTTCTTT
abundance: -
j_gene: TRBJ1-1
d_gene: -
v_gene: TRBV27

CDR3aa: CSVFSPGMNEKLFF
CDR3nt: TGCAGCGTGTTCTCCCCGGGGATGAATGAAAAACTGTTTTTT
abundance: -
j_gene: TRBJ1-4
d_gene: -
v_gene: TRBV29-1

CDR3aa: CASSRRQGWTEAFF
CDR3nt: TGTGCCAGTAGTAGACGACAGGGATGGACTGAAGCTTTCTTT
abundance: -
j_gene: TRBJ1-1
d_gene: TRBD1
v_gene: TRBV19

CDR3aa: CASSSGLAGPTDTQYF
CDR3nt: TGTGCCAGCAGCTCCGGACTAGCGGGACCCACAGATACGCAGTATTTT
abundance: -
j_gene: TRBJ2-3
d_gene: TRBD2
v_gene: TRBV11-2

CDR3aa: CASSWSPGTNTGELFF
CDR3nt: TGTGCCAGCTCATGGTCACCCGGGACGAACACCGGGGAGCTGTTTTTT
abundance: -
j_gene: TRBJ2-2
d_gene: -
v_gene: TRBV18

CDR3aa: CASSLWGPSNQPQHF
CDR3nt: TGTGCCAGCAGTTTATGGGGGCCGAGCAATCAGCCCCAGCATTTT
abundance: -
j_gene: TRBJ1-5
d_gene: -
v_gene: TRBV28

CDR3aa: CATSRETGVGWETQYF
CDR3nt: TGTGCCACCAGCAGAGAGACGGGAGTGGGTTGGGAGACCCAGTACTTC
abundance: -
j_gene: TRBJ2-5
d_gene: -
v_gene: TRBV15

CDR3aa: CASSTAAGTEAFF
CDR3nt: TGCGCCAGCAGTACAGCGGCGGGGACTGAAGCTTTCTTT
abundance: -
j_gene: TRBJ1-1
d_gene: -
v_gene: TRBV5-1

CDR3aa: CASSITLYSNQPQHF
CDR3nt: TGTGCCAGTAGTATTACCCTCTATAGCAATCAGCCCCAGCATTTT
abundance: -
j_gene: TRBJ1-5
d_gene: -
v_gene: TRBV19

CDR3aa: CASSETGDTQYF
CDR3nt: TGTGCCAGCAGTGAAACTGGTGATACGCAGTATTTT
abundance: -
j_gene: TRBJ2-3
d_gene: -
v_gene: TRBV25-1

CDR3aa: CAWRTSGTHNEQFF
CDR3nt: TGTGCCTGGAGGACTAGCGGGACTCACAATGAGCAGTTCTTC
abundance: -
j_gene: TRBJ2-1
d_gene: TRBD2
v_gene: TRBV30

CDR3aa: CASSGLRQAHYYGYTF
CDR3nt: TGTGCCAGCAGCGGACTAAGACAGGCCCACTACTATGGCTACACCTTC
abundance: -
j_gene: TRBJ1-2
d_gene: -
v_gene: TRBV9

CDR3aa: CASIGKPGVYEQYF
CDR3nt: TGTGCCAGCATAGGTAAACCAGGGGTCTACGAGCAGTACTTC
abundance: -
j_gene: TRBJ2-7
d_gene: -
v_gene: TRBV28

CDR3aa: CASRQGQAPQETQYF
CDR3nt: TGTGCCTCGCGACAAGGACAGGCGCCCCAAGAGACCCAGTACTTC
abundance: -
j_gene: TRBJ2-5
d_gene: TRBD1
v_gene: TRBV10-3

CDR3aa: CASSPRDRFYEQYF
CDR3nt: TGTGCCAGCAGCCCCCGGGACAGATTCTACGAGCAGTACTTC
abundance: -
j_gene: TRBJ2-7
d_gene: TRBD1
v_gene: TRBV9